These 30 T cell receptor beta chains were sequenced from one sample in a study of blood T cell repertoires in COVID-19. Clones were read by immunoSEQ multiplex PCR, and TCRdb kept only the in-frame ones, dropping some. Here the sample spans 250,000 to 350,000 clones, about 86% being singletons. Sample: peripheral blood. These receptors originate from an older person with COVID-19, enrolled during active disease.

This clone came up once. The V call is TRBV4-3, the J call TRBJ1-2; 7 bases match TRBD1. The CDR3 sequence is 15 residues long. With V trimmed by 0 bases and J by 8 bases, 9 bases remained unmatched. Germline V gene lookup returns CDR1 LGHNA and CDR2 YSLEER. The CDR3, as DNA: TGCGCCAGCAGCCAAGAAAACAGGGGTTTTGAGGGCTACACCTTC. It translates to CASSQENRGFEGYTF.

This chain links TRBV5-1 with TRBJ1-2, with 10 bases that match TRBD1. The CDR3 extends over 15 amino acids. V gave up 5 bases and J gave up 4 bases; unmatched junction bases: 8. Germline V gene sequence: CDR1 SGHRS, CDR2 YFSETQ. The CDR3 loop reads CASSVTGGSFYGYTF. The CDR3 coding sequence is TGCGCCAGCAGTGTGACAGGGGGCTCCTTCTATGGCTACACCTTC.

This chain links TRBV28 with TRBJ1-1; 10 nucleotides align to TRBD1. This CDR3 is 11 amino acids long. Germline CDR1 and CDR2: MDHEN and SYDVKM. J was trimmed by 11 bases and V by 6 bases; bases with no gene match: 3. The CDR3 region is CASRGTGDAFF. DNA for the CDR3: TGTGCCAGCAGGGGGACAGGGGATGCTTTCTTT. The full variable domain, its missing parts supplied by reference TRBV28 and TRBJ1-1, is DVKVTQSSRYLVKRTGEKVFLECVQDMDHENMFWYRQDPGLGLRLIYFSYDVKMKEKGDIPEGYSVSREKKERFSLILESASTNQTSMYLCASRGTGDAFFGQGTRLTVV.

The chain uses TRBV28 and TRBJ2-7, with 11 nucleotides matching TRBD2. The CDR3 loop spans 15 amino acids. Losses at the gene ends were 8 bases for V and 2 bases for J; bases not matched to a gene: 8. CDR1 is MDHEN, CDR2 SYDVKM, per germline. The CDR3 coding sequence is TGTGCCAGCGTGGGGGTAGCGGGAGGGCCCTACGAGCAGTACTTC. Encoded protein: CASVGVAGGPYEQYF.

This chain connects TRBV9 to TRBJ1-6, with D maybe TRBD1 (5 bases). The CDR3 length is 14 residues. Germline V gene sequence: CDR1 SGDLS, CDR2 YYNGEE. Trimming left V 4 bases short and J 4 bases short, with 9 bases between. CDR3 bases: TGTGCCAGCAGCACCCGACAGTATAATTCACCCCTCCACTTT. Translated, it gives CASSTRQYNSPLHF.

The chain employs TRBV18 and TRBJ1-3; TRBD1 might be the D (5 bases). V was cut by 3 bases and J by 0 bases, with 12 bases left in between. Germline V CDR1 and CDR2: KGHSH, LQKENI. This CDR3 has 16 residues. CDR3 in amino acids: CASSPVQGRSGNTIYF. CDR3 DNA sequence: TGTGCCAGCTCACCCGTCCAGGGCCGCTCTGGAAACACCATATATTTT.

In its sample, this clone was seen once. The rearrangement links TRBV5-1 to TRBJ2-2, with 7 bases fitting TRBD1. Trimming cost V 0 bases and J 7 bases; bases outside gene matches: 6. The CDR3 has 15 residues. Germline V lookup: CDR1 SGHRS, CDR2 YFSETQ. CDR3 sequence reads: CASSLGDRVSGELFF. DNA of the CDR3: TGCGCCAGCAGCTTGGGAGACAGGGTGAGCGGGGAGCTGTTTTTT.

The chain couples TRBV5-4 to TRBJ2-3; TRBD1 is a possible D gene (6 bases). This CDR3 is 15 amino acids long. CDR1 is SGHNT, CDR2 YYREEE, per germline (reference sequence). Trimming shortened V by 0 bases and J by 5 bases, and 13 bases separated the two germline ends. The CDR3 spells CASSLGGGRKDTQYF. The CDR3 bases are TGTGCCAGCAGCTTGGGTGGGGGCCGGAAAGATACGCAGTATTTT.

V gene TRBV9 combines with J gene TRBJ2-3; 9 bases are a match to TRBD2. The CDR3 length is 15 residues. V was pared by 4 bases and J by 0 bases, with 3 bases of the junction left unmatched. From germline, CDR1 is SGDLS and CDR2 YYNGEE. The CDR3 bases are TGTGCCAGCAGCTCTAGCGGGGACAGCACAGATACGCAGTATTTT. As protein: CASSSSGDSTDTQYF.

In its sample, this clone was seen once. V usage is TRBV5-5 and J usage is TRBJ1-5, with 8 bases lining up with TRBD1. Per the germline V gene, CDR1 is SGHKS and CDR2 is YYEKEE (reference sequence). CDR3 length: 15 amino acids. The V segment lost 4 bases and the J segment 5 bases; nucleotides outside the gene matches: 8. The CDR3: CASSLEDRAHQPQHF. The CDR3 DNA reads as TGTGCCAGCAGCCTAGAGGACAGGGCCCATCAGCCCCAGCATTTT.

The gene calls are TRBV5-1 and TRBJ2-1; the D is unclear. This CDR3 region has 14 residues. The germline V and J ends were trimmed by 0 bases and 8 bases, with 12 bases remaining between them. Germline V lookup: CDR1 SGHRS, CDR2 YFSETQ. The CDR3 loop reads CASSLAASRDEQFF. The CDR3 region has the DNA TGCGCCAGCAGCTTGGCCGCCAGCCGGGATGAGCAGTTCTTC. The variable domain in full, with the rest retrieved from reference TRBV5-1 and TRBJ2-1, is KAGVTQTPRYLIKTRGQQVTLSCSPISGHRSVSWYQQTPGQGLQFLFEYFSETQRNKGNFPGRFSGRQFSNSRSEMNVSTLELGDSALYLCASSLAASRDEQFFGPGTRLTVL.

CDR3 in amino acids: CASIGDTTEAFF. For the CDR3, the DNA is TGCGCCAGCATCGGGGATACAACTGAAGCTTTCTTT. The rearrangement joins TRBV5-1 to TRBJ1-1; D is uncertain. The germline V and J ends were trimmed by 6 bases and 5 bases, with 11 bases remaining between them. The germline CDR1 and CDR2 sequences are SGHRS and YFSETQ. This CDR3 region has 12 residues.

The chain has TRBV30 and TRBJ2-7; D is perhaps TRBD2 (6 bases). In germline, CDR1 is GTSNPN, CDR2 SVGIG (reference sequence). The CDR3 sequence is 13 residues long. V was shortened by 4 bases and J by 6 bases, with 16 bases between the two germline ends. CDR3 amino acids: CAWTRERGVEQYF. DNA of the CDR3: TGTGCCTGGACCCGGGAGAGAGGGGTCGAGCAGTACTTC.

The chain couples TRBV7-2 to TRBJ2-2; TRBD2 matches at 7 bases. The V gene's germline CDR1 is SGHTA and CDR2 FQGNSA. The CDR3 is 17 residues long. The J segment lost 1 base and the V segment lost 4 bases, leaving 9 bases of the junction unmatched. The CDR3 region is CASSSPMGGGNTGELFF. The CDR3 DNA follows: TGTGCCAGCAGCTCCCCTATGGGCGGGGGGAACACCGGGGAGCTGTTTTTT. Complete variable domain (other parts from reference TRBV7-2 and TRBJ2-2): GAGVSQSPSNKVTEKGKDVELRCDPISGHTALYWYRQSLGQGLEFLIYFQGNSAPDKSGLPSDRFSAERTGGSVSTLTIQRTQQEDSAVYLCASSSPMGGGNTGELFFGEGSRLTVL.

This chain joins TRBV2 and TRBJ1-5; 8 bases align to TRBD1. Germline values: CDR1 SNHLY, CDR2 FYNNEI. Trimming took 8 bases from V and 3 from J; bases not matched to a gene: 15. The CDR3 extends over 17 amino acids. In nucleotides, the CDR3 is TGTGCCAGCTCTGACAGGGGTCAATCATGGATCAATCAGCCCCAGCATTTT. Translating gives CASSDRGQSWINQPQHF.

The V call is TRBV19, the J call TRBJ1-2; weak D call: TRBD1 (5 bases). The CDR3 runs 14 residues. Germline lookup yields CDR1 LNHDA and CDR2 SQIVND (reference sequence). The ends were cut back, 6 bases at V and 6 bases at J, with 17 bases in the middle. The CDR3 region is CASSKTAGFNGYTF. CDR3 DNA sequence: TGTGCCAGTAGCAAAACCGCAGGGTTTAATGGCTACACCTTC.

The V and J genes are TRBV7-2 and TRBJ2-3; TRBD2 matches at 8 bases. With V trimmed by 4 bases and J by 3 bases, 6 bases remained unmatched. CDR1 is SGHTA, CDR2 FQGNSA, per germline. The CDR3 totals 15 residues. The CDR3: CASSSSGPRTDTQYF. DNA of the CDR3: TGTGCCAGCAGCTCTAGCGGGCCGCGTACAGATACGCAGTATTTT. Together with reference TRBV7-2 and TRBJ2-3, the CDR3 gives the full variable domain: GAGVSQSPSNKVTEKGKDVELRCDPISGHTALYWYRQSLGQGLEFLIYFQGNSAPDKSGLPSDRFSAERTGGSVSTLTIQRTQQEDSAVYLCASSSSGPRTDTQYFGPGTRLTVL.

The genes are TRBV28 and TRBJ1-2, with 9 bases lining up with TRBD1. V dropped 2 bases and J dropped 1; count of bases not matched to a gene: 5. CDR3 size: 16 residues. Germline V gene sequence: CDR1 MDHEN, CDR2 SYDVKM. CDR3 coding DNA: TGTGCCAGCAGTTTAGGACAGGGGACCTTTAACTATGGCTACACCTTC. Residues: CASSLGQGTFNYGYTF.

The J gene is TRBJ1-5, the V gene TRBV7-2, with D unresolved. The CDR3 runs to 14 residues. V lost 1 base, J lost 3 bases, and 7 bases lay in between. In germline, CDR1 is SGHTA, CDR2 FQGNSA. CDR3 in DNA: TGTGCCAGCAGCTTAGTAGCAGACAATCAGCCCCAGCATTTT. Translated: CASSLVADNQPQHF.

V is TRBV30 and J is TRBJ1-5; D gene uncertain. Deletions cut 0 bases from V and 2 bases from J, with 11 bases between. The CDR3 contains 15 residues. CDR1 is GTSNPN, CDR2 SVGIG, per germline (reference sequence). The CDR3 DNA sequence: TGTGCCTGGAGTGTTGGGCTCATGGGCAATCAGCCCCAGCATTTT. As protein: CAWSVGLMGNQPQHF.

The rearrangement joins TRBV27 to TRBJ2-5; D not resolved. The CDR3 has 16 amino acids. Trimming shortened V by 6 bases and J by 0 bases, and 17 bases separated the two germline ends. The germline V gene has CDR1 MNHEY and CDR2 SMNVEV (reference sequence). CDR3 region: CASSPMVTENQETQYF. In nucleotides, the CDR3 is TGTGCCAGCAGCCCAATGGTTACAGAAAACCAAGAGACCCAGTACTTC.

The chain uses TRBV25-1 and TRBJ1-2; D perhaps matches TRBD1 (5 bases). Trimming removed 5 bases at V and 8 bases at J, with 12 bases between. This CDR3 spans 12 amino acids. CDR1 MGHDK and CDR2 SYGVNS come from the germline V gene. CDR3 sequence reads: CASSLVGRGYTF. The CDR3 DNA follows: TGTGCCAGCAGTCTAGTGGGGCGAGGCTACACCTTC.

This rearrangement joins TRBV19 to TRBJ2-7, with TRBD2 matching over 9 bases. The germline V gene has CDR1 LNHDA and CDR2 SQIVND (reference sequence). The CDR3 is 14 amino acids. With 4 bases clipped from V and 0 bases from J, the junction kept 1 base outside the gene matches. CDR3 protein: CASSSSGSSYEQYF. The CDR3 DNA is TGTGCCAGTAGTAGTAGCGGGAGCTCCTACGAGCAGTACTTC.

The chain uses TRBV29-1 and TRBJ2-3; 9 bases line up with TRBD2. J gave up 6 bases and V 7 bases, and 17 bases lay outside the gene matches. The CDR3 runs to 16 residues. Germline-derived CDR1 and CDR2 are SQVTM and ANQGSEA. The DNA for the CDR3 is TGCAGCGCCAAGGGGGCGCTAGCGGGGTCATGGGATACGCAGTATTTT. It specifies CSAKGALAGSWDTQYF.

This clone appeared a few times. The chain is built from TRBV28 and TRBJ1-6; the D gene is possibly TRBD1 (5 bases). The CDR3 spans 16 residues. Deletions cut 6 bases from V and 2 bases from J, with 14 bases between. CDR1 is MDHEN, CDR2 SYDVKM, per germline. CDR3 sequence: CASRDRQMTYNSPLHF. The CDR3 region has the DNA TGTGCCAGCAGAGACAGACAGATGACCTATAATTCACCCCTCCACTTT.

This clone was detected a few times. The V gene is TRBV3-1 (or the pseudogene TRBV3-2), the J gene TRBJ1-4, with D uncertain. The CDR3 totals 15 residues. Germline CDR1 is LGHDT and CDR2 is YNNKEL (reference sequence). Trimming removed 3 bases from V and 4 bases from J, with 12 bases in between. Here the CDR3 reads CASSQKRILNEKLFF. CDR3 sequence (DNA): TGTGCCAGCAGCCAGAAGAGAATACTTAATGAAAAACTGTTTTTT.

V and J are TRBV4-1 and TRBJ2-3; TRBD2 agrees at 8 bases. Germline loops: CDR1 MGHRA, CDR2 YSYEKL. The trim removed 6 bases at V and 6 bases at J, leaving 11 bases unmatched. CDR3 length equals 15 residues. CDR3 loop: CASRPASGGRDTQYF. The CDR3 coding sequence is TGCGCCAGCAGACCAGCCAGCGGGGGACGGGATACGCAGTATTTT.

In this sample, this clone turned up once. The chain couples TRBV25-1 to TRBJ2-3; a possible D gene is TRBD2 (6 bases). Germline V CDR1 and CDR2: MGHDK, SYGVNS. CDR3 length equals 14 residues. Trimming took 11 bases from V and 1 from J, leaving 16 bases between them. CDR3 DNA: TGTGCCGCCTCGCCATCGGGGGGCACAGATACGCAGTATTTT. It yields the protein CAASPSGGTDTQYF.

The chain carries TRBV3-1 (or the pseudogene TRBV3-2) and TRBJ2-1; tentative D call: TRBD2 (6 bases). Germline loops: CDR1 LGHDT, CDR2 YNNKEL (reference sequence). V dropped 1 base and J dropped 9 bases, with 10 bases sitting between them. The CDR3 length is 13 residues. CDR3 nucleotides: TGTGCCAGCAGCCAAGTGGAGGGGACTGAGCAGTTCTTC. Translated, it gives CASSQVEGTEQFF.

J is TRBJ1-3 and V is TRBV10-3; no firm D call. V was clipped by 0 bases and J by 0 bases, with 6 bases between them. The germline V gene has CDR1 ENHRY and CDR2 SYGVKD. This CDR3 is 15 amino acids long. The CDR3 DNA sequence: TGTGCCATCAGTGAGTCAACGAGCTCTGGAAACACCATATATTTT. This encodes CAISESTSSGNTIYF.